The TCR beta chain under discussion was sequenced for a study of OX40 agonist ivuxolimab in advanced cancers. As for the study more broadly: The costimulatory receptor OX40 (CD134) was targeted by ivuxolimab, a fully human IgG2 agonistic monoclonal antibody. Intravenous ivuxolimab was administered to patients every 2 weeks at six dose levels: 0.01, 0.1, 0.3, 1.5, 3 and 10 mg/kg. Among the roughly 50 dose-escalation patients, about 20 had hepatocellular carcinoma, about 15 melanoma, 9 renal cell carcinoma and 9 head and neck cancer. A male proportion of approximately 83% and a mean age of approximately 60 years, ranging from roughly 23 to 80, were recorded for the dose-escalation cohort. Patients were allowed to have had prior anti-PD-1, anti-PD-L1 or anti-CTLA-4 therapy, and approximately 40% of the dose-escalation patients had been treated with checkpoint inhibitors. Three dose-escalation patients achieved partial responses, one with hepatocellular carcinoma and two with cutaneous melanoma. Peripheral TCRbeta sequencing was intended to test whether TCR sequence diversity was altered and clonal T-cell expansion was caused by ivuxolimab. The monotherapy dose-escalation portion (N ≈ 50 patients) of the phase I ivuxolimab trial is reported in the paper.

Note on this clone: What antigen it recognizes has not been identified. Base-call qualities are not available, and no considerably larger clone is one nucleotide away.

Genomic DNA was isolated from the sorted cells so that the TCRbeta CDR3 region could be sequenced. The immunoSEQ Assay was used for sequencing of TCRbeta CDR3 regions. This immuneACCESS table, as held by TCRdb, lists in-frame sequences with V and J called but not all clones. Of the missing ones, under half trace to an unresolved V gene in checked studies; the others have no known cause. The sample has 30,000 to 40,000 clones on record, 65% to 80% of them singletons. The ten largest clonotypes hold approximately 10% of the sample. The CDR3 spans 13 residues, from the cysteine through the phenylalanine. Of the read, only the CDR3 DNA is kept; its 39 bases are in frame from base 1. V and J are trimmed by 11 bases and 4 bases, and the gene matches miss 8 bases of the junction. Reading the germline V gene (reference sequence) gives CDR1 SEHNR and CDR2 FQNEAQ. Paper-wide results and their limitations: The antigen specificity of the peripheral T cells that underwent clonal expansion was not determined. In the 0.1-3.0 mg/kg groups, partial responders were among the patients with the lowest normalized peripheral clonal expansion, particularly in CD8+ T cells. After ivuxolimab, CD8+ T cells had more expanded clones than CD4+ T cells on average. Low levels of normalized T-cell clonal expansion were also seen in some patients who did not respond. At doses of 0.1 to 3.0 mg/kg, clonal expansion of both CD4+ and CD8+ T cells in blood was seen between baseline and week 6.

Patients with autoimmune disease history or receiving systemic immunosuppression were excluded from the trial. In every dose cohort, peripheral blood was drawn for TCR sequencing at baseline, cycle 4 day 1, and cycle 7 day 1. Samples came from an open-label, multicenter, first-in-human phase I dose-escalation trial of ivuxolimab. Adults with locally advanced or metastatic melanoma, renal cell, hepatocellular, or head and neck squamous cell carcinoma were enrolled in the trial. Before TCR sequencing, CD4+ T cells and CD8+ T cells from peripheral blood were sorted into separate populations. Material: CD4+ or CD8+ T cells sorted from blood, obtained in a trial of the OX40 agonist ivuxolimab. The clonotype originates from an adult with an advanced solid tumor such as melanoma, head and neck, liver or kidney cancer. This receptor chain uses TRBV7-9 and TRBJ1-5, with 7 bases in between that match TRBD1. CDR3 loop: CAGQEGYNQPQHF. The nucleotides are TGTGCCGGACAGGAGGGTTATAATCAGCCCCAGCATTTT.